The next 23 T cell receptor beta chains were all read from a single sample in a study of OX40 agonist ivuxolimab in advanced cancers. The method was immunoSEQ multiplex PCR; TCRdb's version includes in-frame clones alone and lacks a portion of them. The sample comprises about 50,000 clones, about four fifths of which are singletons, and under 3% rests with the top ten. The sample in question was CD4+ or CD8+ T cells sorted from blood, obtained in a trial of the OX40 agonist ivuxolimab. The receptors shown here come from an adult with an advanced solid tumor such as melanoma, head and neck, liver or kidney cancer.

The CDR3 sequence: CATSRSSGSLHNEQFF. The CDR3 DNA sequence: TGTGCCACCAGCAGATCTAGCGGGAGTTTACACAATGAGCAGTTCTTC. The chain employs TRBV15 and TRBJ2-1; 10 nucleotides line up with TRBD2. The CDR3 totals 16 residues. Germline V gene lookup returns CDR1 LNHNV and CDR2 YYDKDF (reference sequence). With 2 bases clipped from V and 5 bases from J, the junction kept 6 bases outside the gene matches.

This clone was recorded only once. This chain joins TRBV7-3 and TRBJ1-2, with 8 bases lining up with TRBD1. Trimming removed 3 bases from V and 4 bases from J; junction bases left unmatched: 7. This CDR3 is 15 amino acids long. From germline, CDR1 is SGHTA and CDR2 FQGTGA. The CDR3 spells CASSFDIGQGYGYTF. The DNA for the CDR3 is TGTGCCAGCAGCTTTGATATCGGACAGGGCTATGGCTACACCTTC.

V is TRBV5-4 and J is TRBJ1-1, with a tentative D call TRBD1 (5 bases). This CDR3 region has 14 residues. Trimming took off 0 bases at V and 2 bases at J, with 8 bases between the two ends. From germline, CDR1 is SGHNT and CDR2 YYREEE (reference sequence). The CDR3 DNA reads TGTGCCAGCAGCTTGGTGGGACCCAACACTGAAGCTTTCTTT. Translating it yields CASSLVGPNTEAFF.

The chain employs TRBV5-1 and TRBJ2-2; 8 bases are shared with TRBD2. The CDR3 is made up of 16 amino acids. Trimming cost V 4 bases and J 5 bases; bases outside gene matches: 10. In germline, CDR1 is SGHRS, CDR2 YFSETQ. The CDR3 here is CASSPLTGGPTGELFF. The CDR3 DNA is TGCGCCAGCAGCCCGTTGACGGGAGGGCCTACCGGGGAGCTGTTTTTT.

This clone is medium-sized (0.01 to 0.1%) in the sample. This chain links TRBV28 with TRBJ2-7; maybe TRBD1 (5 bases). CDR1 is MDHEN and CDR2 is SYDVKM in the germline V gene. Trimming left V 5 bases short and J 3 bases short, with 17 bases between. This CDR3 has 15 residues. This chain's CDR3 is CASSHYDVRDYEQYF. The CDR3 DNA reads TGTGCCAGCAGTCATTACGACGTCAGGGACTACGAGCAGTACTTC.

This chain connects TRBV5-1 to TRBJ1-5; D possibly corresponds to TRBD1 (5 bases). V was pared by 0 bases and J by 7 bases, with 14 bases between. Germline-derived CDR1 and CDR2 are SGHRS and YFSETQ. This CDR3 region has 15 residues. CDR3 DNA: TGCGCCAGCAGCTTGGCCGGCGCAGGGCAACAGCCCCAGCATTTT. Translated: CASSLAGAGQQPQHF.

This clone has a single count. The sample has other DNA sequences that encode this CDR3 too. This sequence joins TRBV7-2 and TRBJ1-2, with no clear D. This CDR3 is built from 12 residues. V was clipped by 1 base and J by 5 bases, with 5 bases between them. CDR1 SGHTA and CDR2 FQGNSA come from the germline V gene. The CDR3: CASSLGGYGYTF. The CDR3 coding sequence is TGTGCCAGCAGCTTAGGTGGTTATGGCTACACCTTC.

The chain recombines TRBV5-1 with TRBJ2-5; perhaps TRBD2 as D (6 bases). With 0 bases removed from V and 2 bases from J, the gap between germline ends came to 14 bases. Germline loops: CDR1 SGHRS, CDR2 YFSETQ. The CDR3 spans 16 residues. The CDR3 reads CASSLGTRAGQETQYF. The CDR3 nucleotides are TGCGCCAGCAGCTTGGGGACACGGGCGGGACAAGAGACCCAGTACTTC.

The chain uses TRBV28 and TRBJ2-7; D is undetermined. Trimming removed 8 bases from V and 4 bases from J, with 9 bases in between. Germline CDR1 MDHEN, CDR2 SYDVKM. The CDR3 has 11 residues. The CDR3 sequence is CASGLRYEQYF. CDR3 bases: TGTGCCAGCGGCCTTCGGTACGAGCAGTACTTC.

This clone was recorded a few times. The chain carries TRBV19 and TRBJ1-1; no clear D. Trimming pared 3 bases from V and 5 bases from J, leaving 19 bases between. CDR1 is LNHDA, CDR2 SQIVND, per germline (reference sequence). The CDR3 loop spans 16 amino acids. The CDR3 here is CASSMGSVGARTEAFF. The CDR3 nucleotides read TGTGCCAGTAGTATGGGAAGTGTGGGCGCGAGAACTGAAGCTTTCTTT.

The J gene is TRBJ2-2, the V gene TRBV19; unclear D gene. Germline CDR1 reads LNHDA; CDR2 reads SQIVND (reference sequence). The V end was cut by 3 bases, the J end by 1 base, with 3 bases between. The CDR3 is 13 amino acids. This chain's CDR3 is CASSMRNTGELFF. The CDR3, as DNA: TGTGCCAGTAGTATGAGGAACACCGGGGAGCTGTTTTTT. The full variable domain, with the rest looked up from reference TRBV19 and TRBJ2-2, is DGGITQSPKYLFRKEGQNVTLSCEQNLNHDAMYWYRQDPGQGLRLIYYSQIVNDFQKGDIAEGYSVSREKKESFPLTVTSAQKNPTAFYLCASSMRNTGELFFGEGSRLTVL.

The chain carries TRBV29-1 and TRBJ1-3, with no clear D. The CDR3 is 14 residues long. Deletions cut 6 bases from V and 2 bases from J, with 14 bases between. Germline CDR1 and CDR2: SQVTM and ANQGSEA. The CDR3 loop is CSVRDGRTGNTIYF. CDR3 nucleotide sequence: TGCAGCGTGCGTGATGGGAGAACTGGAAACACCATATATTTT.

V is TRBV7-8 and J is TRBJ2-5; 14 positions match TRBD2. The CDR3 covers 15 residues. Germline loops: CDR1 SGHVS, CDR2 FQNEAQ. The junction had 5 bases not matched to a gene; V was cut back by 5 bases and J by 6 bases. The CDR3, as DNA: TGTGCCAGCAGCCTGGGGACTAGCGGGAGTAAGACCCAGTACTTC. Translating gives CASSLGTSGSKTQYF.

V gene TRBV19 combines with J gene TRBJ2-2, with D possibly being TRBD2 (6 bases). The CDR3 loop spans 16 amino acids. Trimming took 3 bases from V and 5 from J, leaving 16 bases between them. The germline CDR1 and CDR2 sequences are LNHDA and SQIVND (reference sequence). The CDR3, as DNA: TGTGCCAGTAGTATTCTGGCTAGCGTCAGGACCGGGGAGCTGTTTTTT. It translates to CASSILASVRTGELFF.

V usage is TRBV5-1 and J usage is TRBJ2-2; TRBD1 aligns across 7 bases. The length of the CDR3 is 15 residues. CDR1 and CDR2 from the germline V gene are SGHRS and YFSETQ. V dropped 6 bases and J dropped 3; count of bases not matched to a gene: 8. CDR3: CASTTPTGDTGELFF. The CDR3, as DNA: TGCGCCAGCACCACCCCCACAGGGGACACCGGGGAGCTGTTTTTT.

The chain is built from TRBV7-2 and TRBJ2-7; D perhaps matches TRBD1 (6 bases). This CDR3 has 14 residues. The V and J ends lost 3 bases and 4 bases respectively, with 13 bases between them. Germline V CDR1 and CDR2: SGHTA, FQGNSA. CDR3 in amino acids: CASSFNRARYEQYF. For the CDR3, the DNA is TGTGCCAGCAGCTTCAACAGGGCCAGATACGAGCAGTACTTC. The full variable domain, its missing parts supplied by reference TRBV7-2 and TRBJ2-7, is GAGVSQSPSNKVTEKGKDVELRCDPISGHTALYWYRQSLGQGLEFLIYFQGNSAPDKSGLPSDRFSAERTGGSVSTLTIQRTQQEDSAVYLCASSFNRARYEQYFGPGTRLTVT.

The chain uses TRBV5-6 and TRBJ2-5, with D possibly being TRBD2 (6 bases). The CDR3 totals 14 residues. With 2 bases removed from V and 3 bases from J, the gap between germline ends came to 11 bases. Germline V gene sequence: CDR1 SGHDT, CDR2 YYEEEE. The CDR3 DNA follows: TGTGCCAGCAGCTTTACGGGAGCTAAAGAGACCCAGTACTTC. It encodes CASSFTGAKETQYF.

This chain joins TRBV28 and TRBJ2-4; D is unresolved. This CDR3 region has 15 residues. Trimming left V 6 bases short and J 6 bases short, with 18 bases between. Germline assignment: CDR1 MDHEN and CDR2 SYDVKM. The CDR3 loop is CASSQGGVRGNIQYF. CDR3 nucleotide sequence: TGTGCCAGCAGCCAAGGTGGTGTTCGCGGAAACATTCAGTACTTC.

V gene TRBV10-1 combines with J gene TRBJ2-2; TRBD2 matches at 7 bases. The CDR3 sequence is 16 residues long. The J segment lost 1 base and the V segment lost 2 bases, leaving 4 bases of the junction unmatched. Per the germline V gene, CDR1 is WNHNN and CDR2 is SYGVQD (reference sequence). CDR3 residues: CASSEGRGRNTGELFF. CDR3 coding DNA: TGCGCCAGCAGTGAGGGGCGCGGGAGGAACACCGGGGAGCTGTTTTTT.

This sequence joins TRBV29-1 and TRBJ1-5; no reliable D call. The germline CDR1 and CDR2 sequences are SQVTM and ANQGSEA. The CDR3 sequence is 13 residues long. The V end lost 4 bases, the J end lost 5 bases, and 12 bases lay between the germline ends. The CDR3 is CSVVEGVDQPQHF. CDR3 DNA sequence: TGCAGCGTTGTAGAGGGAGTCGATCAGCCCCAGCATTTT.

This clone was picked up one time. The genes are TRBV6-6 and TRBJ1-2; the D gene is possibly TRBD1 (5 bases). Trimming pared 4 bases from V and 7 bases from J, leaving 10 bases between. The germline V gene encodes CDR1 MNHNY and CDR2 SVGAGI (reference sequence). This CDR3 spans 12 amino acids. The CDR3 is CASSLDISGYTF. In DNA, the CDR3 is TGTGCCAGCAGTTTGGACATTTCTGGCTACACCTTC.

This clone came up a few times. The rearrangement uses TRBV7-8 and TRBJ1-2; D not certain. The germline gives CDR1 SGHVS, CDR2 FQNEAQ. This CDR3 comprises 14 residues. V was pared by 0 bases and J by 7 bases, with 12 bases between. The DNA for the CDR3 is TGTGCCAGCAGCTTAGCGGGAAGGGTTCGTGGCTACACCTTC. Translation gives CASSLAGRVRGYTF.

The CDR3 sequence is CASQSDRGRTDTQYF. In DNA, the CDR3 is TGTGCCAGCCAATCGGACAGGGGTCGCACAGATACGCAGTATTTT. J is TRBJ2-3 and V is TRBV2; 9 bases fit TRBD1. From germline, CDR1 is SNHLY and CDR2 FYNNEI. The CDR3 is 15 amino acids. V shed 8 bases and J 1 base; nucleotides not matched to a gene: 7.